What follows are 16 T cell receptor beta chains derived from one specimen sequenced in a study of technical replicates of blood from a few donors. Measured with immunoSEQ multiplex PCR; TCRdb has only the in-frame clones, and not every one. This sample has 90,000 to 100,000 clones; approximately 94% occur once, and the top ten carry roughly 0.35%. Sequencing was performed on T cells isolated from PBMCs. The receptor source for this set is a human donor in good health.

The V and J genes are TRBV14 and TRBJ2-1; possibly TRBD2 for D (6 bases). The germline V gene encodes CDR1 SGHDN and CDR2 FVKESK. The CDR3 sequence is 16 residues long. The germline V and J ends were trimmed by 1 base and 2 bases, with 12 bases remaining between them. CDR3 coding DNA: TGTGCCAGCAGCCAAGCTACGGGAGTAGCCTACAATGAGCAGTTCTTC. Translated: CASSQATGVAYNEQFF.

CDR3 in amino acids: CASSIGVGIYYEQYF. In DNA form, the CDR3 reads TGTGCCAGTAGTATAGGCGTGGGCATTTACTACGAGCAGTACTTC. This chain connects TRBV19 to TRBJ2-7; D is undetermined. V lost 1 base, J lost 3 bases, and 13 bases lay in between. Germline V gene sequence: CDR1 LNHDA, CDR2 SQIVND (reference sequence). The CDR3 is 15 amino acids.

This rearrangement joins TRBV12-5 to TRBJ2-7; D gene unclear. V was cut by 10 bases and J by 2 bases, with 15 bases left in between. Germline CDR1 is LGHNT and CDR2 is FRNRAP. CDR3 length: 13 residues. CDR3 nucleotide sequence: TGTGCTACAACGGGTACGAACCCCTACGAGCAGTACTTC. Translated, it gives CATTGTNPYEQYF.

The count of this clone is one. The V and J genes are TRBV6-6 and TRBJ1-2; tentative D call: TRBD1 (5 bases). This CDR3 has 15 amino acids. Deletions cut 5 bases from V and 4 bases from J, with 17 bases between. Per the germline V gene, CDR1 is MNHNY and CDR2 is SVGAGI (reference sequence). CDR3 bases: TGTGCCAGCAGTCGGGGGGGGGTTTCGGCCTATGGCTACACCTTC. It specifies CASSRGGVSAYGYTF.

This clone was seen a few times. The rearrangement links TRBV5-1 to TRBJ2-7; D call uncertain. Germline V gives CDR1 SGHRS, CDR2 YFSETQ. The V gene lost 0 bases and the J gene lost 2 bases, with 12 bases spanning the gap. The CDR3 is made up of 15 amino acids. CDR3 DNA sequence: TGCGCCAGCAGCTTGGGGGCAGGTAACCCCTACGAGCAGTACTTC. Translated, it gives CASSLGAGNPYEQYF.

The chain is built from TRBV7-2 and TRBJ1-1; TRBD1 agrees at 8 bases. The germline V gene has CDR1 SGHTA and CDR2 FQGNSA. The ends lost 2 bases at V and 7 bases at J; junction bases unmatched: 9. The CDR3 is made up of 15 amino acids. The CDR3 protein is CASSLSGQGGSEAFF. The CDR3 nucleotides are TGTGCCAGCAGCTTATCAGGACAGGGAGGGAGTGAAGCTTTCTTT.

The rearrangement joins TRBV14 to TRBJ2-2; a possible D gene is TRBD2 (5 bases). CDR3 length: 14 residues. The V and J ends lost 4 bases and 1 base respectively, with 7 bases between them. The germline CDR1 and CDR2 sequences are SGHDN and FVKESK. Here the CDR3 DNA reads TGTGCCAGCAGCCGACTAAAGAACACCGGGGAGCTGTTTTTT. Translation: CASSRLKNTGELFF.

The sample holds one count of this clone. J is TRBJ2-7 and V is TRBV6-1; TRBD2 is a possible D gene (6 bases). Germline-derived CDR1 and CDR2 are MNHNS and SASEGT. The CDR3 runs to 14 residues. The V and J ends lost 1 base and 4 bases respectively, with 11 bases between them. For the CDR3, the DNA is TGTGCCAGCAGTGAAGGGCGGGGTCGGTACGAGCAGTACTTC. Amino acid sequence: CASSEGRGRYEQYF.

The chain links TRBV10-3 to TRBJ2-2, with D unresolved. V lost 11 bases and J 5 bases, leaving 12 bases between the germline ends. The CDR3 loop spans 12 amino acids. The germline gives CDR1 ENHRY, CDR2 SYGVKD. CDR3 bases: TGTGCCGTCGCGTTTATAACCGGGGAGCTGTTTTTT. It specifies CAVAFITGELFF.

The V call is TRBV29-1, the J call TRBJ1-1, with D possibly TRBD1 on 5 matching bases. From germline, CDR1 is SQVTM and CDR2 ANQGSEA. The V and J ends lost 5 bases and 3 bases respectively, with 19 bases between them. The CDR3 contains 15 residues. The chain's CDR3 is CSVFNPGPGDTEAFF. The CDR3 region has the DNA TGCAGCGTTTTTAATCCGGGCCCGGGGGACACTGAAGCTTTCTTT.

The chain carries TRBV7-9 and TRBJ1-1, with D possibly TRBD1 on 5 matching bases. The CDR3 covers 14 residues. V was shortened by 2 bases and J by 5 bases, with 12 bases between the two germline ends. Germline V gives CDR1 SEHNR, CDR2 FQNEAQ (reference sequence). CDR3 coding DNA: TGTGCCAGCAGCTTATTTCAGGGTCGGACTGAAGCTTTCTTT. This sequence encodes CASSLFQGRTEAFF.

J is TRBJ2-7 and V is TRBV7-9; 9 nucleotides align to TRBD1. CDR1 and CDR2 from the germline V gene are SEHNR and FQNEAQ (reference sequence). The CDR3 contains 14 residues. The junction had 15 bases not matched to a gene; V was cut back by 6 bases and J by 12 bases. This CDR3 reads CASRPGQGINSLYF. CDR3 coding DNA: TGTGCCAGCAGGCCGGGACAGGGAATTAATTCTCTGTACTTC.

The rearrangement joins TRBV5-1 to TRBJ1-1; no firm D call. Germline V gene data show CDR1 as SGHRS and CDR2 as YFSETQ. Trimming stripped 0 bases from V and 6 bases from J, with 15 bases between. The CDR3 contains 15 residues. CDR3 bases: TGCGCCAGCAGCTTGGCCGAGCCGGGTTGGCCTGAAGCTTTCTTT. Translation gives CASSLAEPGWPEAFF.

CDR3 sequence: CASSLIADRDPYGYTF. CDR3 DNA: TGTGCCAGCAGTTTAATTGCGGACAGGGACCCTTATGGCTACACCTTC. The chain is built from TRBV28 and TRBJ1-2, with 8 bases aligning to TRBD1. The ends lost 2 bases at V and 5 bases at J; junction bases unmatched: 10. Germline V gene lookup returns CDR1 MDHEN and CDR2 SYDVKM. The CDR3 spans 16 residues.

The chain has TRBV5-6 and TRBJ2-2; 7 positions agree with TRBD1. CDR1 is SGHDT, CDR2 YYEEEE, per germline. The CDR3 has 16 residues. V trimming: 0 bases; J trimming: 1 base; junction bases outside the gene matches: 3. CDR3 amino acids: CASSLGRQGNTGELFF. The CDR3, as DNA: TGTGCCAGCAGCTTGGGCAGACAGGGGAACACCGGGGAGCTGTTTTTT.

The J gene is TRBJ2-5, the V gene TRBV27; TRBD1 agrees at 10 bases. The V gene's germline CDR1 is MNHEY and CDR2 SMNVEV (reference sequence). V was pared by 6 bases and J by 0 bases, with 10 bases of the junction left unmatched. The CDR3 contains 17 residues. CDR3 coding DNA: TGTGCCAGCAGGGACAGGGGGTGGTTAGCGAACCAAGAGACCCAGTACTTC. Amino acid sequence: CASRDRGWLANQETQYF.